The rows below give T cell receptor beta chains drawn from one sample of a study of blood T cell repertoires in COVID-19. Sequenced by immunoSEQ multiplex PCR; TCRdb stores in-frame clones only, minus some. This table holds hundreds of thousands of clones, about four fifths found once. Sequencing input: PBMCs or T cells enriched from blood (not recorded which). All receptors come from a woman aged 55-69 years who had recovered from COVID-19. CDR3s include the opening cysteine and the closing phenylalanine or tryptophan. Each record gives: J gene, V gene, CDR3 protein.

TRBJ2-3 TRBV4-1 CASSQSGGGVSTDTQYF
TRBJ2-6 TRBV10-3 CAIMLGAGANVLTF
TRBJ1-1 TRBV12-5 CASGLGTGGVEAFF
TRBJ2-1 TRBV5-8 CASNYRDRNNEQFF
TRBJ1-1 TRBV9 CASSVELITEAFF
TRBJ2-7 TRBV5-6 CASSMGQFYEQYF
TRBJ2-3 TRBV5-8 CASSLDAGFTDTQYF
TRBJ1-5 TRBV5-6 CASSQRGGGSQPQHF
TRBJ2-7 TRBV10-1 CATLTAGTYEQYF
TRBJ1-2 TRBV27 CASSDPGQHYGYTF
TRBJ1-2 TRBV19 CASLNRGLDGYTF
TRBJ2-7 TRBV6-5 CASSTGQGSDEQYF
TRBJ1-2 TRBV7-9 CASSFRSGNEGYTF
TRBJ2-2 TRBV5-5 CASSLSGTHGELFF
TRBJ2-3 TRBV29-1 CSVATSGPGTDTQYF
TRBJ1-1 TRBV5-6 CASSLKGVLSEAFF
TRBJ2-5 TRBV7-9 CASSSPGTGGETQYF
TRBJ2-7 TRBV7-9 CASSRAYEQYF
TRBJ1-4 TRBV4-2 CASSRDRGREKLFF
TRBJ2-7 TRBV10-3 CAISARGEQYF
TRBJ1-5 TRBV6-6 CASRSAGGKQPQHF
TRBJ2-7 TRBV7-6 CASSLVDSGRYEQYF
TRBJ1-3 TRBV6-5 CASTRGQSSGNTIYF
TRBJ2-1 TRBV4-1 CASSQDRGLADNEQFF
TRBJ1-3 TRBV5-5 CASARSGGDGNTIYF
TRBJ2-1 TRBV7-2 CASSPGRLAGNWANNEQFF
TRBJ1-1 TRBV27 CASKGAWNTEAFF
TRBJ1-3 TRBV7-9 CASSPVAGNTIYF
TRBJ1-1 TRBV27 CASSLSGGMNTEAFF
TRBJ2-3 TRBV19 CASSIYGSYTDTQYF